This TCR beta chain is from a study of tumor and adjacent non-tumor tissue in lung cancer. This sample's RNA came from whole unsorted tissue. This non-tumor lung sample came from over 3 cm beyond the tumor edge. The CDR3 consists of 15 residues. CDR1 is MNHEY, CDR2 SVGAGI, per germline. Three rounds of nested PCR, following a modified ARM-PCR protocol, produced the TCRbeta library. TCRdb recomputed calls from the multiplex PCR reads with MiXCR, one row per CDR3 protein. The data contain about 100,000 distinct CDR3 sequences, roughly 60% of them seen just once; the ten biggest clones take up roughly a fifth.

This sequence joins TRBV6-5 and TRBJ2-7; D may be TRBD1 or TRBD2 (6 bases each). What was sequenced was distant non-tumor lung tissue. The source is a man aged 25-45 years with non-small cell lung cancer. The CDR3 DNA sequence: TGTGCCAGGAGAGGGGGGCTAGCGCCAGGCTACGAGCAATACGTC. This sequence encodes CARRGGLAPGYEQYV.